These 26 T cell receptor beta chains were sequenced from one sample in a study of memory CD4+ T cells and cytomegalovirus serostatus. The sort gate was single viable CD3+CD4+CD8-CD45RO+ cells for memory CD4+ T cells. TCRdb's table, derived via immunoSEQ multiplex PCR, lists solely in-frame clones and lacks some. The sample yields tens of thousands of clones, about 75% seen once. Sequencing was done on a sample of memory CD4+ T cells from blood. The receptors were gathered from an adult in good health and CMV-seronegative. Some clones in this sample may be carry-over from other donors' samples.

This clone was counted between two and nine times. This rearrangement joins TRBV2 to TRBJ2-2, with D possibly TRBD1 on 5 matching bases. V dropped 3 bases and J dropped 8 bases, with 7 bases sitting between them. The CDR3 loop spans 12 amino acids. Germline loops: CDR1 SNHLY, CDR2 FYNNEI. CDR3 coding DNA: TGTGCCAGCAGTGACAGGGTTGGGGAGCTGTTTTTT. It specifies CASSDRVGELFF.

A few counts support this clone. CDR3 residues: CASSPLTSYNEQFF. The CDR3 DNA sequence: TGTGCCAGCAGCCCCCTTACCTCCTACAATGAGCAGTTCTTC. V gene TRBV11-3 combines with J gene TRBJ2-1, with unresolved D. Trimming left V 5 bases short and J 0 bases short, with 8 bases between. This CDR3 spans 14 amino acids. The germline V gene has CDR1 SGHNT and CDR2 YENEEA.

This chain joins TRBV5-1 and TRBJ1-6, with D unclear. The V end lost 0 bases, the J end lost 10 bases, and 14 bases lay between the germline ends. The CDR3 has 15 amino acids. CDR1 and CDR2 (germline): SGHRS, YFSETQ. The CDR3 nucleotides read TGCGCCAGCAGCTTGGAAGGGAGGGCTGAATCACCCCTCCACTTT. Protein: CASSLEGRAESPLHF.

This clone was seen a single time. The same CDR3 arises from other DNA sequences in this sample as well. The chain links TRBV19 to TRBJ1-2; TRBD1 is a possible D gene (5 bases). V lost 3 bases and J lost 4, with 9 bases in between. The CDR3 is 13 amino acids. CDR1 is LNHDA and CDR2 is SQIVND in the germline V gene (reference sequence). The CDR3 loop reads CASSIRQLYGYTF. Here the CDR3 DNA reads TGTGCCAGTAGTATCAGACAGCTCTATGGCTACACCTTC.

The rearrangement links TRBV5-4 to TRBJ2-3; no clear D gene. The CDR3 covers 15 residues. In germline, CDR1 is SGHNT, CDR2 YYREEE (reference sequence). Trimming stripped 0 bases from V and 5 bases from J, with 13 bases between. In nucleotides, the CDR3 is TGTGCCAGCAGCTTGGAAGTTAGCCAAGGAGATACGCAGTATTTT. It specifies CASSLEVSQGDTQYF.

The rearrangement joins TRBV23-1 to TRBJ2-5, with D possibly TRBD1 on 6 matching bases. TRBV23-1 is assigned to the ORF class and has an uncertain function. Trimming removed 2 bases at V and 7 bases at J, with 14 bases between. This CDR3 spans 14 amino acids. The DNA of the CDR3 is TGCGCCAGCAGTCAACCCCGGACAGCAAGGACCCAGTACTTC. It specifies CASSQPRTARTQYF.

The chain combines TRBV5-6 with TRBJ2-3; the D is unclear. CDR1 and CDR2 (germline): SGHDT, YYEEEE. The V end was cut by 2 bases, the J end by 2 bases, with 12 bases between. The CDR3 runs to 15 residues. CDR3 protein: CASSFLPSNTDTQYF. The DNA for the CDR3 is TGTGCCAGCAGCTTCCTGCCTTCTAACACAGATACGCAGTATTTT. Together with reference TRBV5-6 and TRBJ2-3, the CDR3 gives the full variable domain: DAGVTQSPTHLIKTRGQQVTLRCSPKSGHDTVSWYQQALGQGPQFIFQYYEEEERQRGNFPDRFSGHQFPNYSSELNVNALLLGDSALYLCASSFLPSNTDTQYFGPGTRLTVL.

V and J are TRBV18 and TRBJ1-1; D remains unclear. This CDR3 has 12 residues. Germline V gene data show CDR1 as KGHSH and CDR2 as LQKENI. V dropped 3 bases and J dropped 6 bases, with 8 bases sitting between them. The chain's CDR3 is CASSPDTSEAFF. CDR3 DNA sequence: TGTGCCAGCTCACCCGACACTTCTGAAGCTTTCTTT.

The gene calls are TRBV28 and TRBJ2-5; TRBD2 might be the D (6 bases). Trimming stripped 4 bases from V and 1 base from J, with 10 bases between. This CDR3 region has 14 residues. Germline V gene lookup returns CDR1 MDHEN and CDR2 SYDVKM. The CDR3, as DNA: TGTGCCAGCAGTTCCGGGACTTTCCAAGAGACCCAGTACTTC. Amino acid sequence: CASSSGTFQETQYF.

This clone came up a few times. The chain recombines TRBV18 with TRBJ2-7, with 13 bases identical to TRBD2. J was trimmed by 5 bases and V by 3 bases; bases with no gene match: 13. Germline loops: CDR1 KGHSH, CDR2 LQKENI. This CDR3 spans 18 amino acids. The CDR3 is CASSPALLGTSGVHEQYF. CDR3 nucleotide sequence: TGTGCCAGCTCACCGGCCTTATTGGGGACTAGCGGGGTCCACGAGCAGTACTTC. Full variable domain (rest looked up from reference TRBV18 and TRBJ2-7): NAGVMQNPRHLVRRRGQEARLRCSPMKGHSHVYWYRQLPEEGLKFMVYLQKENIIDESGMPKERFSAEFPKEGPSILRIQQVVRGDSAAYFCASSPALLGTSGVHEQYFGPGTRLTVT.

The chain carries TRBV6-6 and TRBJ2-7; 10 positions agree with TRBD1. J was trimmed by 2 bases and V by 6 bases; bases with no gene match: 7. The CDR3 runs 15 residues. The germline V gene encodes CDR1 MNHNY and CDR2 SVGAGI (reference sequence). CDR3 DNA: TGTGCCAGCAGCCCGGGACAGGGGCTTACCTACGAGCAGTACTTC. Translation: CASSPGQGLTYEQYF.

This chain connects TRBV2 to TRBJ2-7, with 10 bases lining up with TRBD2. The V gene end was trimmed by 4 bases and the J gene end by 2 bases; junction bases not matched to a gene: 8. Germline V gene data show CDR1 as SNHLY and CDR2 as FYNNEI. The CDR3 covers 16 residues. In nucleotides, the CDR3 is TGTGCCAGCAGTGGAGGGGCTAGCGGGAGCACCTACGAGCAGTACTTC. Amino acids: CASSGGASGSTYEQYF.

The chain links TRBV19 to TRBJ1-1; TRBD1 aligns across 10 bases. The V segment lost 6 bases and the J segment 1 base; nucleotides outside the gene matches: 8. The CDR3 spans 16 residues. Germline CDR1 and CDR2: LNHDA and SQIVND (reference sequence). In DNA, the CDR3 is TGTGCCAGTAGACGGGGACAGGGGCCGGGGAACACTGAAGCTTTCTTT. It translates to CASRRGQGPGNTEAFF.

This clone was picked up a small number of times. V and J are TRBV16 and TRBJ1-1; unclear D gene. V lost 1 base and J lost 4, with 4 bases in between. The V gene's germline CDR1 is KGHSY and CDR2 FQNENV. The CDR3 loop spans 12 amino acids. The CDR3 sequence: CASSQYFTEAFF. CDR3 in DNA: TGTGCCAGCAGCCAATACTTCACTGAAGCTTTCTTT.

The CDR3 sequence: CASSPLGHQETQYF. As DNA, the CDR3 is TGCGCCAGCAGCCCCCTCGGTCATCAAGAGACCCAGTACTTC. This chain joins TRBV5-1 and TRBJ2-5, with D hard to call. Germline CDR1 is SGHRS and CDR2 is YFSETQ. The CDR3 spans 14 residues. Trimming removed 4 bases at V and 2 bases at J, with 12 bases between.

The chain uses TRBV6-5 and TRBJ2-2; a possible D gene is TRBD1 (5 bases). Trimming took off 2 bases at V and 1 base at J, with 5 bases between the two ends. The CDR3 loop spans 14 amino acids. Germline lookup yields CDR1 MNHEY and CDR2 SVGAGI. CDR3 residues: CASSYDRNTGELFF. The CDR3 DNA is TGTGCCAGCAGTTACGACAGGAACACCGGGGAGCTGTTTTTT.

This clone was seen only a few times. The V and J genes are TRBV4-3 and TRBJ1-1; D might be TRBD1 (6 bases). The CDR3 covers 13 residues. Germline CDR1 reads LGHNA; CDR2 reads YSLEER. V was cut by 4 bases and J by 4 bases, with 10 bases left in between. The CDR3 coding sequence is TGCGCCAGCAGCCCCAGGGGTGGCACTGAAGCTTTCTTT. This translates into CASSPRGGTEAFF.

This clone turned up a few times. The chain is built from TRBV28 and TRBJ1-1; D gene uncertain. The CDR3 extends over 11 amino acids. Germline V gene lookup returns CDR1 MDHEN and CDR2 SYDVKM. V lost 5 bases, J lost 7 bases, and 8 bases lay in between. This CDR3 reads CASSTEGEAFF. The CDR3 DNA reads TGTGCCAGCAGTACCGAGGGTGAAGCTTTCTTT.

The CDR3 nucleotides read TGTGCCAGCGGTGAGAAGGGGGAAACCCAGTACTTC. This sequence encodes CASGEKGETQYF. The chain has TRBV7-2 and TRBJ2-5, with a possible D match to TRBD1 (6 bases). Germline CDR1 SGHTA, CDR2 FQGNSA. Trimming removed 8 bases at V and 8 bases at J, with 15 bases between. There are 12 residues in the CDR3.

The rearrangement joins TRBV5-4 to TRBJ2-7; 10 bases line up with TRBD1. This CDR3 spans 15 amino acids. Per germline, CDR1 SGHNT and CDR2 YYREEE (reference sequence). Trimming at V came to 4 bases and at J to 4 bases, leaving 8 bases not matched to a gene. The CDR3 region is CASSTRTGGSYEQYF. As DNA, the CDR3 is TGTGCCAGCAGCACCCGGACAGGGGGGTCTTACGAGCAGTACTTC. The full variable domain, rest sourced from reference TRBV5-4 and TRBJ2-7, is ETGVTQSPTHLIKTRGQQVTLRCSSQSGHNTVSWYQQALGQGPQFIFQYYREEENGRGNFPPRFSGLQFPNYSSELNVNALELDDSALYLCASSTRTGGSYEQYFGPGTRLTVT.

V gene TRBV6-6 combines with J gene TRBJ1-1; TRBD1 might be the D (5 bases). V lost 0 bases to trimming and J lost 6 bases, with 8 bases between them. The CDR3 covers 13 residues. The V gene's germline CDR1 is MNHNY and CDR2 SVGAGI (reference sequence). CDR3 sequence reads: CASSYSRGAEAFF. CDR3 bases: TGTGCCAGCAGTTACTCGAGAGGGGCTGAAGCTTTCTTT.

The V and J genes are TRBV7-8 and TRBJ2-1; 9 bases agree with TRBD2. The CDR3 spans 16 residues. Per germline, CDR1 SGHVS and CDR2 FQNEAQ. With V trimmed by 0 bases and J by 7 bases, 7 bases remained unmatched. CDR3 amino acids: CASSLAGGGAWNEQFF. As DNA, the CDR3 is TGTGCCAGCAGCTTAGCCGGCGGGGGGGCGTGGAATGAGCAGTTCTTC.

The rearrangement uses TRBV7-8 and TRBJ1-1; no clear D. The germline CDR1 and CDR2 sequences are SGHVS and FQNEAQ. Trimming cost V 5 bases and J 7 bases, with 11 bases left between them. The CDR3 has 12 amino acids. CDR3 sequence (DNA): TGTGCCAGCAGCCAAGACAATTTTGAAGCTTTCTTT. Translating it yields CASSQDNFEAFF.

Only one count was recorded for this clone. This chain uses TRBV4-1 with TRBJ1-4, with D possibly TRBD1 on 5 matching bases. With 0 bases removed from V and 2 bases from J, the gap between germline ends came to 16 bases. Germline CDR1 reads MGHRA; CDR2 reads YSYEKL. The CDR3 contains 18 residues. In DNA, the CDR3 is TGCGCCAGCAGCCAAGAGTCCAGCGGGGCCACCACTAATGAAAAACTGTTTTTT. It specifies CASSQESSGATTNEKLFF.

V is TRBV4-2 and J is TRBJ2-6, with a weak D call TRBD2 (6 bases). The CDR3 is 19 residues long. V lost 2 bases, J lost 0 bases, and 17 bases lay in between. Germline V lookup: CDR1 LGHNA, CDR2 YNFKEQ. The CDR3 DNA sequence: TGTGCCAGCAGCCAACCCTTGGGACTTTCTTACTCTGGGGCCAACGTCCTGACTTTC. Its protein is CASSQPLGLSYSGANVLTF.

This rearrangement joins TRBV6-6 to TRBJ1-5; TRBD1 matches 7 bases. V lost 5 bases, J lost 6 bases, and 7 bases stayed unmatched. Germline CDR1 and CDR2: MNHNY and SVGAGI (reference sequence). The CDR3 runs to 14 residues. The CDR3 DNA is TGTGCCAGCAGTAACCAGGGGGGGGTTCAGCCCCAGCATTTT. It codes for CASSNQGGVQPQHF.